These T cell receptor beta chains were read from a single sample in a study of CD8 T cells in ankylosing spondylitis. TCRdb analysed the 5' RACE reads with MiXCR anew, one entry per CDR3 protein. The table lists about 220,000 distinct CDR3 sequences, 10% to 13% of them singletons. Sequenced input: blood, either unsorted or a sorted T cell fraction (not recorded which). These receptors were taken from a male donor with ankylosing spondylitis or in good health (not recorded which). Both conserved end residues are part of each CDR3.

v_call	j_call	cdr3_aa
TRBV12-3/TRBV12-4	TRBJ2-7	CASSPGTRVAYEQYF
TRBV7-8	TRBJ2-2	CASSIASGGNTGELFF
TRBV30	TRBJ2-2	CAWSLGFTGELFF
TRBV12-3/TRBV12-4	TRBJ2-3	CASSFSAGRDTQYF
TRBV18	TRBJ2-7	CASSPQGMYEQYF
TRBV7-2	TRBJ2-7	CASRGPDRRQYF
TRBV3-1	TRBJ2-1	CASRNDRGKINEQFF
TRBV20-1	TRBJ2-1	CCARDQNRPLGYNEQFF
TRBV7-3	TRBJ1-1	CASSLNPAGRNTEAFF
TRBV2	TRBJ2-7	CASTDRTYEQYF
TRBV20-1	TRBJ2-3	CSATTPSSTSTDTQYF
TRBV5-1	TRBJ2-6	CASSLGISGANVLTF
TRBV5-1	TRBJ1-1	CASSLGSQGASTEAFF
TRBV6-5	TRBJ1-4	CASSYSPDFNEKLFF
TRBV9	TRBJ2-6	CASSVGSGTLGANVLTF
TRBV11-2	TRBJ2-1	CASSLWTGPGEQFF
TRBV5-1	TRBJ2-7	CASSLSGTGFYEQYF
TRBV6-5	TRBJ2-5	CASSYETGINKETQYF
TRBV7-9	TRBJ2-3	CASRRHRDRDLDTQYF
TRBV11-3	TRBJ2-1	CASSSPTSGAYKKSYNEQFF
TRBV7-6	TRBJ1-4	CASSLLEQGGEKLFF
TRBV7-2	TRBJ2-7	CASSLEETSVYEQYF
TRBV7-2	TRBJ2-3	CASKESRGRGSDTQYF
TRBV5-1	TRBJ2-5	CASSAASGETQYF
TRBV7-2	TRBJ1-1	CASSLDPGRNTEAFF
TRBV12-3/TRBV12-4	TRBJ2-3	CASSDRGRTDTQYF
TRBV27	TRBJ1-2	CASSLGGFPYGYTF
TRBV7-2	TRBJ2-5	CASSWTSGGVQQTQYF
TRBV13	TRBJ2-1	CASSPPRTSGGPNEQFF